This T cell receptor beta chain is drawn from a study of a mutant IDH1 vaccine in newly diagnosed glioma. Time point reported: week 5, during vaccination. Each dose of the vaccine consisted of 300 ug of mutant IDH1 20-mer peptide, with topical imiquimod. The data were produced by immunoSEQ multiplex PCR, yet TCRdb's version contains in-frame clones alone and is incomplete. Counted here are around 56,000 clones, approximately 86% occurring once; the ten biggest clones make up 2.5% to 3.5%. The CDR3 spans 15 residues. The junction had 8 bases not matched to a gene; V was cut back by 4 bases and J by 4 bases. CDR1 and CDR2 (germline): SGHRS, YFSETQ. This clone was recorded once. Its antigen is unidentified.

Sequences were derived from PBMCs, sampled from a glioma patient whose treatment included an IDH1 peptide vaccine. The J gene is TRBJ2-7, the V gene TRBV5-1, with TRBD1 identical over 10 bases. This clonotype was obtained from a young woman with glioma. Some clones in this sample may be carry-over from other donors' samples. CDR3: CASSLTWDRGYEQYF. The CDR3 nucleotides are TGCGCCAGCAGCCTGACATGGGACAGGGGATACGAGCAGTACTTC. Looking up the rest from reference TRBV5-1 and TRBJ2-7 gives the full variable domain: KAGVTQTPRYLIKTRGQQVTLSCSPISGHRSVSWYQQTPGQGLQFLFEYFSETQRNKGNFPGRFSGRQFSNSRSEMNVSTLELGDSALYLCASSLTWDRGYEQYFGPGTRLTVT.